This T cell receptor beta chain was observed in a study of blood T cell repertoires in COVID-19 (TCRdb year 2020). Background on the whole study: Collaborator samples came from the United States, Italy and Spain and covered acute and convalescent phases of COVID-19. Deeply sampled blood TCRbeta repertoires from subjects exposed to, actively infected with, or recovered from COVID-19 were included in the dataset. The repertoires were released in a freely available public database meant as a resource for research on the immune response to SARS-CoV-2. The material from the prospective study consisted of cDNA or gDNA derived from T cells, B-cell-depleted T cells, or PBMCs. Samples came from the ongoing ImmuneRACE study (first 160 participants) plus 1,254 subjects from 6 global collaborators. Sample metadata almost always included a de-identified subject ID, COVID-19 status, age in years and sex. Where available, HLA class I and class II types were obtained from metadata supplied by the sample provider rather than from assay-based typing.

Each collaborating institution followed its own protocols to collect whole blood in K2EDTA tubes. For TCRbeta analysis, collaborators shipped samples in one of three forms: frozen whole blood, isolated PBMCs, or DNA extracted from either of those sample types. The research as a whole found: How much clinical and demographic metadata was included differed by source and by participant, and the metadata was provided uncurated.

Trimming removed 10 bases from V and 5 bases from J; the gene matches leave 11 bases unexplained. The germline V gene sets CDR1 to MNHEY and CDR2 to SVGAGI. The CDR3 sequence holds 15 residues, the cysteine and phenylalanine included. Only CDR3 DNA remains: 45 bases, in frame from the first base. TCRbeta CDR3 regions were amplified from genomic DNA by means of the immunoSEQ Assay, a bias-controlled multiplex PCR. In the original analysis: Nucleated cell counts per sample were estimated from amplification of reference gene primers within the assay. Sequence reads were collapsed and filtered to measure the absolute abundance of every unique TCRbeta CDR3 rearrangement. For each sample, productive Simpson clonality was calculated as the square root of Simpson's diversity index across productive rearrangements. TCRdb holds this immuneACCESS table with in-frame rearrangements only. Some clones are missing; in checked studies, unresolved V genes explain under half, and the rest has no known cause. V and J calls and clone size are those listed in that table; D and trimming were worked out from the DNA. In this sample the table shows some 190,000 clones, about four fifths of which occur a single time. The top ten hold roughly 5% of the sample.

About this clone itself: Its specific antigen is unknown. Base qualities were left out, and no much larger clone turns up one base away.

Sequencing was carried out using peripheral blood. The receptor comes from a woman aged 70-85 years with active or convalescent COVID-19. The sequence is built from TRBV6-5 and TRBJ2-2; 9 middle bases align to TRBD2. Read as DNA, the sequence is TGTGCCACCCGGGGGCTAGCGGGATCTACCGGGGAGCTGTTTTTT. Translated, it gives CATRGLAGSTGELFF.